What follows are 13 T cell receptor beta chains derived from one specimen sequenced in a study of OX40 agonist ivuxolimab in advanced cancers. The protocol was immunoSEQ multiplex PCR, while the TCRdb copy is restricted to in-frame clones and leaves out a portion. This sample has about 25,000 clones, with roughly 79% found just once. Sequenced material: CD4+ or CD8+ T cells sorted from blood, taken in a trial of the OX40 agonist ivuxolimab. Receptors originate from an adult with an advanced solid tumor such as melanoma, head and neck, liver or kidney cancer.

The J gene is TRBJ1-6, the V gene TRBV19; 7 nucleotides agree with TRBD1. This CDR3 region has 17 residues. In germline, CDR1 is LNHDA, CDR2 SQIVND (reference sequence). V shed 7 bases, J shed 6 bases, and the junction held 15 bases outside the gene matches. Written as DNA, the CDR3 is TGTGCCAGTATGGCATTGGGGACAGCTTCTATTAATTCACCCCTCCACTTT. This gives the protein CASMALGTASINSPLHF. The entire variable domain, with the rest obtained from reference TRBV19 and TRBJ1-6, is as follows: DGGITQSPKYLFRKEGQNVTLSCEQNLNHDAMYWYRQDPGQGLRLIYYSQIVNDFQKGDIAEGYSVSREKKESFPLTVTSAQKNPTAFYLCASMALGTASINSPLHFGNGTRLTVT.

Worth noting for this clone: At one of its ends the junction is not consistent with the germline gene, which may arise from a read error. The CDR3 here is CASSSRQGANSKTGELFF. As DNA, the CDR3 is TGTGCCAGCAGCTCCCGACAGGGGGCTAATTCGAAAACCGGGGAGCTGTTTTTT. The J gene is TRBJ2-2, the V gene TRBV5-4; TRBD1 matches 10 bases. CDR3 length: 18 amino acids. CDR1 SGHNT and CDR2 YYREEE come from the germline V gene (reference sequence).

On this clone itself: Given the absence of the conserved phenylalanine or tryptophan at the CDR3 end, a read error is likely. The V and J genes are TRBV5-5 and TRBJ1-1; D is unresolved. Germline V lookup: CDR1 SGHKS, CDR2 YYEKEE (reference sequence). The CDR3 has 14 amino acids. V gave up 2 bases and J gave up 7 bases, with 15 bases separating them. The CDR3 is CASSFPGTLIEAFS. In DNA form, the CDR3 reads TGTGCCAGCAGCTTCCCAGGCACACTAATTGAAGCTTTCTCT.

This chain links TRBV13 with TRBJ2-5; D remains ambiguous. Trimming stripped 1 base from V and 4 bases from J, with 7 bases between. CDR1 is PRHDT, CDR2 FYEKMQ, per germline (reference sequence). The CDR3 is 13 amino acids. The CDR3 DNA reads TGTGCCAGCAGCTTAGAGTATTTAGAGACCCAGTACTTC. It codes for CASSLEYLETQYF.

This chain joins TRBV9 and TRBJ1-2; 11 bases are a match to TRBD1. CDR3 length: 15 residues. V lost 3 bases and J lost 2; bases outside the gene matches: 3. Germline CDR1 reads SGDLS; CDR2 reads YYNGEE. CDR3 coding DNA: TGTGCCAGCAGCGCCGGGACAGGGGGAAACTATGGCTACACCTTC. Encoded protein: CASSAGTGGNYGYTF.

The V and J genes are TRBV6-1 and TRBJ2-5, with TRBD2 matching over 15 bases. Germline values: CDR1 MNHNS, CDR2 SASEGT. The CDR3 length is 18 residues. The V and J ends lost 4 bases and 3 bases, in that order; junction bases with no gene match: 9. In DNA form, the CDR3 reads TGTGCCAGCAGTGCTCGGACTAGCGGGGGGGCTAGTAAAGAGACCCAGTACTTC. Its protein product is CASSARTSGGASKETQYF.

J is TRBJ2-3 and V is TRBV7-9; 8 positions match TRBD1. The junction had 10 bases not matched to a gene; V was cut back by 4 bases and J by 4 bases. CDR3 length equals 16 residues. The germline V gene has CDR1 SEHNR and CDR2 FQNEAQ (reference sequence). The CDR3 here is CASSSQTGVGSDTQYF. The CDR3 nucleotides read TGTGCCAGCAGCTCCCAGACAGGGGTAGGATCAGATACGCAGTATTTT.

The CDR3: CASSLDRGWTQYF. For the CDR3, the DNA is TGTGCCAGCAGCTTAGACAGGGGGTGGACCCAGTACTTC. The chain carries TRBV11-2 and TRBJ2-5; 7 bases line up with TRBD1. V gave up 0 bases and J gave up 7 bases; unmatched junction bases: 2. The CDR3 covers 13 residues. CDR1 is SGHAT and CDR2 is FQNNGV in the germline V gene.

This clone was observed a handful of times. V and J are TRBV10-1 and TRBJ1-1; D might be TRBD1 (6 bases). The germline V gene has CDR1 WNHNN and CDR2 SYGVQD (reference sequence). The length of the CDR3 is 14 residues. Trimming pared 5 bases from V and 5 bases from J, leaving 15 bases between. This CDR3 is CASSSRGFRTEAFF. CDR3 DNA sequence: TGCGCCAGCAGTAGCAGGGGTTTTCGGACTGAAGCTTTCTTT.

Only one count was recorded for this clone. This sequence joins TRBV7-9 and TRBJ2-3, with 14 bases aligning to TRBD2. Per the germline V gene, CDR1 is SEHNR and CDR2 is FQNEAQ (reference sequence). V shed 4 bases and J 2 bases; nucleotides not matched to a gene: 8. The CDR3 consists of 18 residues. The CDR3: CASSSETSGGDLTDTQYF. The CDR3 coding sequence is TGTGCCAGCAGCTCGGAGACTAGCGGGGGGGACCTCACAGATACGCAGTATTTT.

The chain carries TRBV18 and TRBJ2-1; 10 nucleotides line up with TRBD1. CDR1 KGHSH and CDR2 LQKENI come from the germline V gene. Trimming took 2 bases from V and 4 from J; bases not matched to a gene: 11. This CDR3 has 18 residues. Written as DNA, the CDR3 is TGTGCCAGCTCACCAAGGTTAAGTGGGACAGGGGCATACAATGAGCAGTTCTTC. Amino acid sequence: CASSPRLSGTGAYNEQFF.

The rearrangement uses TRBV28 and TRBJ2-3; D not resolved. Germline CDR1 and CDR2: MDHEN and SYDVKM. This CDR3 spans 14 amino acids. Trimming stripped 5 bases from V and 5 bases from J, with 14 bases between. The CDR3 sequence: CASSALSWGDTQYF. In nucleotides, the CDR3 is TGTGCCAGCAGTGCCCTTTCTTGGGGAGATACGCAGTATTTT.

The sample holds one count of this clone. The J gene is TRBJ2-7, the V gene TRBV6-1; D might be TRBD1 (6 bases). Trimming pared 6 bases from V and 0 bases from J, leaving 9 bases between. Germline assignment: CDR1 MNHNS and CDR2 SASEGT. The CDR3 has 13 residues. CDR3 sequence (DNA): TGTGCCAGCAGCCGGGACAACTCCTACGAGCAGTACTTC. Translation: CASSRDNSYEQYF.